This T cell receptor beta chain is drawn from a study of response to subunit inactivated influenza vaccine. As to this clonotype: Its matching antigen is unknown.

TCRdb called the RT-PCR reads again in MiXCR, with one record for every CDR3 protein. The table lists about 240,000 distinct CDR3 sequences, 9% to 15% of them singletons, with 7.8% in the top ten. Study outcomes and limitations: There was a suggestion from the authors that each seasonal influenza vaccination recruits few new T cells.

The origin of this receptor is a man aged 50-60 years who received an inactivated influenza vaccine. Sequences were derived from non-naive T cells sorted from PBMCs, sampled around 15 days before vaccination.

In DNA, the CDR3 is TGTGCCAGCAGCTCTTTGGGGACAGCTAACTATGGCTACACCTTC. Protein: CASSSLGTANYGYTF. This chain links TRBV7-2 with TRBJ1-2; TRBD1 matches 7 bases. The CDR3 is 15 residues long. J lost 0 bases, V lost 4 bases, and 5 bases had no gene match. Germline-derived CDR1 and CDR2 are SGHTA and FQGNSA. Full variable domain (outside the CDR3, taken from reference TRBV7-2 and TRBJ1-2): GAGVSQSPSNKVTEKGKDVELRCDPISGHTALYWYRQSLGQGLEFLIYFQGNSAPDKSGLPSDRFSAERTGGSVSTLTIQRTQQEDSAVYLCASSSLGTANYGYTFGSGTRLTVV.